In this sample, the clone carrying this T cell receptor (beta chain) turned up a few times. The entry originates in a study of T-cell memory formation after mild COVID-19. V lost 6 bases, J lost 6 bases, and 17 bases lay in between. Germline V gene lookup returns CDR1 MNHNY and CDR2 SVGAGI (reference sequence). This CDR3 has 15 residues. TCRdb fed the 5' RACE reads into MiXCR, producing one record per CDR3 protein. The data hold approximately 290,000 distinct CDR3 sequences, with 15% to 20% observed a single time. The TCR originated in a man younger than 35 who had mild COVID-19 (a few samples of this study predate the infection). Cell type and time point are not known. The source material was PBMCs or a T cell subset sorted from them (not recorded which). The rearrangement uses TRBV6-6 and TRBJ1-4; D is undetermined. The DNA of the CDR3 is TGTGCCAGCAGACACCAGTTGCGGGCGGATGAAAAACTGTTTTTT. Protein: CASRHQLRADEKLFF.